The 22 T cell receptor beta chains reported below all come from one sample, sequenced in a study of human T cells and chemical hapten exposure. TCRdb called the RACE reads again in MiXCR, with one record for every CDR3 protein. The data show around 82,000 distinct CDR3 sequences, less than 8.5% seen once. As for time point: patch test 2, 6 weeks after DPC sensitization. Described treatment: therapeutic diphenylcyclopropenone sensitization with weekly scalp DPC. The specimen was whole blood, collected in connection with sensitization to the hapten diphenylcyclopropenone (DPC). These receptors all stem from a woman between 25 and 40 years old with alopecia areata. Some clones in this sample may be carry-over from other donors' samples.

This clonotype was counted many times. The chain carries TRBV12-3 or TRBV12-4 and TRBJ2-3, with 9 bases lining up with TRBD1. The CDR3 totals 15 residues. The junction had 8 bases not matched to a gene; V was cut back by 5 bases and J by 5 bases. Here the CDR3 reads CASSTTGTGIDTQYF. CDR3 coding DNA: TGTGCCAGCAGTACCACCGGGACAGGGATAGATACGCAGTATTTT.

This clonotype was recorded many times. DNA of the CDR3: TGTGCCAGCAGTTATCGGACAGCCAACACTGAAGCTTTCTTT. Translation gives CASSYRTANTEAFF. This chain joins TRBV6-2 or TRBV6-3 and TRBJ1-1, with D possibly being TRBD1 (6 bases). This CDR3 is 14 amino acids long. Trimming removed 3 bases from V and 2 bases from J, with 10 bases in between. The germline CDR1 and CDR2 sequences are MNHEY and SVGEGT.

This clonotype has a handful of counts. The rearrangement joins TRBV6-4 to TRBJ2-3, with unresolved D. This CDR3 has 13 amino acids. Germline values: CDR1 MRHNA, CDR2 SNTAGT. With 5 bases removed from V and 2 bases from J, the gap between germline ends came to 8 bases. CDR3 loop: CASSNDATDTQYF. The DNA for the CDR3 is TGTGCCAGCAGTAACGACGCCACAGATACGCAGTATTTT.

Note on this clonotype: Compared with germline, one end of the junction differs, possibly owing to a read error. The J gene is TRBJ1-2, the V gene TRBV5-6; 8 bases line up with TRBD1. CDR1 SGHDT and CDR2 YYEEEE come from the germline V gene. CDR3 length equals 14 residues. The CDR3, as DNA: TGTGTCAGCAGCAGACAGGGGTCGGGCTATGGCGACACCTTC. As protein: CVSSRQGSGYGDTF.

The table lists this clonotype with many counts. The chain joins TRBV7-2 to TRBJ1-6; 7 bases are shared with TRBD1. CDR1 and CDR2 from the germline V gene are SGHTA and FQGNSA. The V and J ends lost 1 base and 10 bases, in that order; junction bases with no gene match: 7. CDR3 length equals 15 residues. CDR3 sequence reads: CASSLDRGFNSPLHF. CDR3 nucleotides: TGTGCCAGCAGCTTAGACAGGGGTTTTAACTCACCCCTCCACTTT.

This clonotype was seen a handful of times. The junction does not match germline at one end; this may be a read error. The genes are TRBV29-1 and TRBJ1-1; D is uncertain. CDR3 length: 10 residues. Germline values: CDR1 SQVTM, CDR2 ANQGSEA. CDR3 coding DNA: TGCAGCGCTGAAACGGGTACGGCTTTCTTT. Translation: CSAETGTAFF.

In DNA form, the CDR3 reads TGTGCCAGCAGTGGTAGCGGGGGGCACCGAGAGACCCAGTACTTC. This encodes CASSGSGGHRETQYF. This chain connects TRBV2 to TRBJ2-5, with 10 bases matching TRBD2. The CDR3 extends over 15 amino acids. V lost 4 bases, J lost 4 bases, and 6 bases stayed unmatched. Germline CDR1 SNHLY, CDR2 FYNNEI.

This clonotype came up many times. The chain uses TRBV21-1 and TRBJ1-3; the tabulated D call, TRBD1, remains unverified against the DNA. TRBV21-1 is flagged as a pseudogene. The CDR3 has 16 residues. CDR3 DNA: TGTGCCAGCAGCAAAGGACAGGGCTTGGGTGGAAACACCATATATTTT. Protein sequence: CASSKGQGLGGNTIYF.

The chain uses TRBV6-5 and TRBJ2-1; D may be TRBD2 (5 bases). Germline V gene lookup returns CDR1 MNHEY and CDR2 SVGAGI. Between the trimmed V and J ends, which lost 0 bases and 3 bases, there was a span of 12 bases. The CDR3 contains 16 residues. CDR3 amino acids: CASSYSGRAGYNEQFF. DNA of the CDR3: TGTGCCAGCAGTTACTCTGGGCGGGCTGGCTACAATGAGCAGTTCTTC.

In its sample, this clonotype was seen many times. DNA for the CDR3: TGTGCCAGCAGCAAACGACTCTATGGCTACACCTTC. Translated, it gives CASSKRLYGYTF. The rearrangement uses TRBV12-3 or TRBV12-4 and TRBJ1-2; D is unresolved. The V end was cut by 6 bases, the J end by 4 bases, with 9 bases between. The length of the CDR3 is 12 residues.

Ten or more counts support this clonotype. The J gene is TRBJ2-3, the V gene TRBV11-2; tentative D call: TRBD2 (6 bases). CDR3 size: 17 residues. Germline CDR1 SGHAT, CDR2 FQNNGV. V lost 0 bases and J 1 base, leaving 14 bases between the germline ends. For the CDR3, the DNA is TGTGCCAGCAGCTTAGATCGGGAGCGGTTTCGCACAGATACGCAGTATTTT. This translates into CASSLDRERFRTDTQYF.

This clonotype was picked up many times. This chain uses TRBV29-1 with TRBJ1-5, with D uncertain. This CDR3 has 14 residues. Germline CDR1 and CDR2: SQVTM and ANQGSEA. V lost 7 bases and J 8 bases, leaving 21 bases between the germline ends. Here the CDR3 reads CSARDGVGKEPQHF. The CDR3 nucleotides read TGCAGCGCCCGAGATGGGGTGGGGAAGGAGCCCCAGCATTTT.

Only a few counts were recorded for this clonotype. The CDR3 sequence is CASSFRLPGLNEQFF. The CDR3 nucleotides read TGTGCCAGCAGCTTCAGGCTGCCAGGGTTGAATGAGCAGTTCTTC. J is TRBJ2-1 and V is TRBV5-4; maybe TRBD1 (5 bases). CDR1 SGHNT and CDR2 YYREEE come from the germline V gene (reference sequence). V lost 2 bases to trimming and J lost 7 bases, with 16 bases between them. CDR3 length equals 15 residues.

This sequence joins TRBV5-1 and TRBJ1-2, with D unresolved. Germline lookup yields CDR1 SGHRS and CDR2 YFSETQ. The V gene lost 0 bases and the J gene lost 8 bases, with 17 bases spanning the gap. The CDR3 consists of 15 residues. DNA for the CDR3: TGCGCCAGCAGCTTGGCGGGCTCCTTCAGTGTGGGCTACACCTTC. Translated: CASSLAGSFSVGYTF.

In this sample, this clonotype turned up many times. The chain couples TRBV20-1 to TRBJ2-3; tentatively, D is TRBD2 (6 bases). CDR1 DFQATT and CDR2 SNEGSKA come from the germline V gene (reference sequence). This CDR3 is built from 16 residues. Between the trimmed V and J ends, which lost 0 bases and 0 bases, there was a span of 13 bases. The CDR3: CSARDSTSKSTDTQYF. For the CDR3, the DNA is TGCAGTGCTAGAGATAGTACTAGCAAGAGCACAGATACGCAGTATTTT.

This clonotype has ten or more counts. The V call is TRBV19, the J call TRBJ2-2, with 7 bases fitting TRBD1. The CDR3 consists of 16 residues. V shed 4 bases and J 2 bases; nucleotides not matched to a gene: 7. CDR1 LNHDA and CDR2 SQIVND come from the germline V gene (reference sequence). CDR3 sequence: CASSTRGTDNTGELFF. CDR3 bases: TGTGCCAGTAGTACCAGGGGGACAGACAACACCGGGGAGCTGTTTTTT.

This clonotype occurred a few times. The V gene is TRBV30, the J gene TRBJ1-2; D is uncertain. Germline assignment: CDR1 GTSNPN and CDR2 SVGIG (reference sequence). Trimming removed 2 bases at V and 0 bases at J, with 7 bases between. The CDR3 covers 13 residues. DNA of the CDR3: TGTGCCTGGAGTCCCCAAGCTAACTATGGCTACACCTTC. Its protein is CAWSPQANYGYTF.

This chain uses TRBV20-1 with TRBJ1-1, with D maybe TRBD1 (5 bases). CDR1 and CDR2 (germline): DFQATT, SNEGSKA (reference sequence). The CDR3 length is 15 residues. The V gene lost 4 bases and the J gene lost 0 bases, with 15 bases spanning the gap. This chain's CDR3 is CSATPNRIMNTEAFF. The CDR3 DNA follows: TGCAGTGCTACCCCAAACAGGATCATGAACACTGAAGCTTTCTTT.

This clonotype was seen ten or more times. The chain joins TRBV29-1 to TRBJ2-7, with 8 bases aligning to TRBD1. V was clipped by 4 bases and J by 0 bases; unmatched bases: 5. This CDR3 contains 14 residues. CDR1 and CDR2 from the germline V gene are SQVTM and ANQGSEA. Written as DNA, the CDR3 is TGCAGCGTTGTAGGACAGGGCCACTCCTACGAGCAGTACTTC. Residues: CSVVGQGHSYEQYF.

The V and J genes are TRBV6-2 or TRBV6-3 and TRBJ2-2; D is perhaps TRBD1 (5 bases). Deletions cut 8 bases from V and 6 bases from J, with 13 bases between. The germline gives CDR1 MNHEY, CDR2 SVGEGT. The CDR3 loop spans 13 amino acids. In DNA, the CDR3 is TGTGCCAGCTCCCTGGTGGGGCCCGGGGAGCTGTTTTTT. As protein: CASSLVGPGELFF.

In this sample, this clonotype turned up a few times. The chain uses TRBV29-1 and TRBJ1-2, with TRBD1 identical over 8 bases. Germline lookup yields CDR1 SQVTM and CDR2 ANQGSEA. The junction had 10 bases not matched to a gene; V was cut back by 6 bases and J by 4 bases. The CDR3 contains 14 residues. The CDR3 coding sequence is TGCAGCGTGGGGACAGGCAAACCGCGCTATGGCTACACCTTC. This codes for CSVGTGKPRYGYTF.

This clonotype was observed at least ten times. The chain joins TRBV29-1 to TRBJ2-4, with a weak D call TRBD2 (5 bases). Germline V gives CDR1 SQVTM, CDR2 ANQGSEA. Trimming removed 0 bases at V and 2 bases at J, with 17 bases between. The CDR3 covers 17 residues. The CDR3 reads CSVEDFRGRETKNIQYF. The DNA for the CDR3 is TGCAGCGTTGAAGATTTCCGGGGAAGGGAAACCAAAAACATTCAGTACTTC. Using reference TRBV29-1 and TRBJ2-4 for the parts outside the CDR3, the full variable domain is SAVISQKPSRDICQRGTSLTIQCQVDSQVTMMFWYRQQPGQSLTLIATANQGSEATYESGFVIDKFPISRPNLTFSTLTVSNMSPEDSSIYLCSVEDFRGRETKNIQYFGAGTRLSVL.